This entry concerns a single TCR beta chain. Its specificity is not known. The primer mix had 60 Vbeta and 13 Jbeta primers. Assay used: immunoSEQ multiplex PCR; TCRdb lists only in-frame clones, some missing. The sample carries more than 90,000 clones, roughly 68% recorded once. Everyone who donated was a healthy bone marrow donor. This CDR3 spans 14 amino acids. Germline V gene data show CDR1 as SGDLS and CDR2 as YYNGEE. V was pared by 4 bases and J by 5 bases, with 9 bases of the junction left unmatched. The data were taken from a study of cytomegalovirus exposure and HLA in healthy donors. Study results and caveats: An ancestry cluster, one associated with Asian ancestry, reportedly showed fewer N-insertions than the approximately 670-donor mean in a later analysis.

The clonotype was recovered from a man aged 30 to 45 in good health and CMV-seropositive. The source material was PBMCs. The gene calls are TRBV9 and TRBJ2-7; 7 bases map to TRBD1. The CDR3 DNA follows: TGTGCCAGCAGCCTTACCTTACAGGGGAACGAGCAGTACTTC. It encodes CASSLTLQGNEQYF.